This T cell receptor beta chain was identified in a study of blood T cell repertoires in COVID-19. Study-wide context: Collection of acute and convalescent COVID-19 samples took place in the United States, Italy and Spain. The analysed material was cDNA or gDNA that came from T cells, B-cell-depleted T cells, or PBMCs.

This CDR3 region has 16 residues. From germline, CDR1 is LGHNA and CDR2 YNFKEQ. V lost 4 bases and J lost 4; bases outside the gene matches: 10. Methods used by the authors: Reference gene primer amplification gave nucleated cell count estimates. Assay used: immunoSEQ multiplex PCR; TCRdb lists only in-frame clones, some missing. For V, J and clone size, that table is used; D and trimming come from the DNA. The repertoire holds tens of thousands of clones, roughly four fifths seen once, with around 4% in the top ten. This TCR was recovered from a woman between 55 and 75 years old with acute or convalescent COVID-19. The sequencing sample was made of peripheral blood. The chain has TRBV4-2 and TRBJ1-3, with 7 bases that match TRBD1. CDR3 DNA sequence: TGTGCCAGCAGCCCGAGACAGGGTCGGCCAGGAAACACCATATATTTT. It is translated as CASSPRQGRPGNTIYF.